The rows below give T cell receptor beta chains drawn from one sample of a study of blood T cells in healthy people across ages. TCRdb processed the 5' RACE reads anew with MiXCR; each CDR3 protein has one entry. The data contain roughly 800,000 distinct CDR3 sequences, about three fifths of them seen just once; the ten biggest clones take up 20% to 25%. The sequenced material came from blood. The receptor source for this set is a man younger than 45 in good health. CDR3s include the opening cysteine and the closing phenylalanine or tryptophan. The order of the fields is clone size, J gene, V gene, D gene, CDR3 DNA, CDR3 protein. D genes are given only for firm matches. Only some rows state a clone size, as once, few, many or a class for expanded clones.

>few|TRBJ2-5|TRBV11-2|.
TGTGCCAGCAGCTTAGGTTTCCAGGTTAAAGAGACCCAGTACTTC
CASSLGFQVKETQYF
>many|TRBJ2-1|TRBV7-6|TRBD2
TGTGCCAGCAGCTTAGCTCCTAGCGGGAGAGGTGAGCAGTTCTTC
CASSLAPSGRGEQFF
>.|TRBJ2-7|TRBV28|TRBD2
TGTGCCAGCAGACCTTCGGGTGGACTAGGAACTTCCTACGAGCAGTACTTC
CASRPSGGLGTSYEQYF
>.|TRBJ2-7|TRBV27|.
TGTGCCAGCAGTCCCTCGGTCGGGAAGTCGTCCTACGAGCAGTACTTC
CASSPSVGKSSYEQYF
>.|TRBJ2-5|TRBV7-2|.
TGTGCCAGGGCGGGGGCGTCGGGGACCCAGTACTTC
CARAGASGTQYF
>.|TRBJ2-3|TRBV7-2|.
TGTGCCAGCAGCTTAATGGGACAACGCACAGATACGCAGTATTTT
CASSLMGQRTDTQYF
>.|TRBJ2-6|TRBV7-9|TRBD1
TGTGCCAGCAGCTTTAGCCGGGACAGGTTCTCCCTTGGGGCCAACGTCCTGACTTTC
CASSFSRDRFSLGANVLTF
>.|TRBJ2-5|TRBV30|.
TGTGCCTGGAGGGCGGGAGAGACCCAGTACTTC
CAWRAGETQYF
>.|TRBJ2-1|TRBV20-1|.
TGCAGTGCTAGAGTTTCGGGGGCCGAGCAGTTCTTC
CSARVSGAEQFF
>.|TRBJ2-1|TRBV12-3/TRBV12-4|.
TGTGCCAGCAGTTTCGTCCGCGACAATGAGCAGTTCTTC
CASSFVRDNEQFF
>few|TRBJ1-2|TRBV7-9|.
TGTGCCAGCAGCCCACAAGGGAGGGTAGGCTACACCTTC
CASSPQGRVGYTF
>.|TRBJ1-5|TRBV12-3/TRBV12-4|.
TGTGCCAGCAGCCCCGTGGGCAGGAGCAATCAGCCCCAGCATTTT
CASSPVGRSNQPQHF
>.|TRBJ2-1|TRBV6-2/TRBV6-3|.
TGTGCCAGCCGATCAGGAGTAGGGACCTACAATGAGCAGTTCTTC
CASRSGVGTYNEQFF
>few|TRBJ2-1|TRBV20-1|TRBD2
TGCAGTGCTATAAGCGGGATTCTCAACAATGAGCAGTTCTTC
CSAISGILNNEQFF
>.|TRBJ1-1|TRBV7-2|.
TGTGCCAGCAGCCACTACACTGAAGCTTTCTTT
CASSHYTEAFF
>.|TRBJ2-3|TRBV6-5|TRBD1
TGTGCCAGCAGTCCCCGGGACAGAAAAATCCCAGATACGCAGTATTTT
CASSPRDRKIPDTQYF
>.|TRBJ2-1|TRBV6-2/TRBV6-3|.
TGTGCCAGCTACCACCAACTAAGCAATGAGCAGTTCTTC
CASYHQLSNEQFF
>.|TRBJ2-1|TRBV5-4|.
TGTGCCAGCAGCTTGTTCCCGGGAGAGGAGCAGTTCTTC
CASSLFPGEEQFF
>.|TRBJ2-3|TRBV20-1|.
TGCAGTGCTAGGAGGGGGGGACAGGTTGGACATACGCAGTATTTT
CSARRGGQVGHTQYF
>.|TRBJ1-2|TRBV29-1|.
TGCAGCGTTAAAGGTTTGATCGGTGGCTACACCTTC
CSVKGLIGGYTF
>.|TRBJ2-5|TRBV9|.
TGTGCCAGCAGCGGAGGGTTGTTGGGAGAGACCCAGTACTTC
CASSGGLLGETQYF
>.|TRBJ2-6|TRBV6-6|.
TGTGCCAGCAGTTATTTCCGGGGTCAGGGGGCCAACGTCCTGACTTTC
CASSYFRGQGANVLTF
>.|TRBJ1-2|TRBV10-3|TRBD1
TGTGCCATCAGCACCGACAGGGAAGCTGGCTACACCTTC
CAISTDREAGYTF
>.|TRBJ2-1|TRBV7-2|.
TGTGCCAGCAGCCGGGGACCTAGCTCCTACAATGAGCAGTTCTTC
CASSRGPSSYNEQFF
>few|TRBJ2-7|TRBV6-6|.
TGTGCCAGCAGTTACGGGACGGCTTCCTACGAGCAGTACTTC
CASSYGTASYEQYF
>.|TRBJ2-3|TRBV20-1|.
TGCAGTGCCCCGACCCAGCGTACAGATACGCAGTATTTT
CSAPTQRTDTQYF
>.|TRBJ2-7|TRBV15|TRBD2
TGTGCCACCAGCAGAGATCCAGAGGCGGGACTAGCACTATACGAGCAGTACTTC
CATSRDPEAGLALYEQYF
>.|TRBJ1-1|TRBV20-1|.
TGCAGTACCCGGGGGATTGGTTTCGAAGCTTTCTTT
CSTRGIGFEAFF
>.|TRBJ2-7|TRBV12-3/TRBV12-4|.
TGTGCCAGCATGGAGGGCCGGAGCTCCTACGAGCAGTACTTC
CASMEGRSSYEQYF
>.|TRBJ2-7|TRBV25-1|.
TGTGCCAGCAGTGAAGGTCGCAGGAACGGCTACGAGCAGTACTTC
CASSEGRRNGYEQYF
>.|TRBJ2-3|TRBV20-1|.
TGCACCTCAGGGGCAGGGAACACAGATACGCAGTATTTT
CTSGAGNTDTQYF
>.|TRBJ1-2|TRBV27|.
TGTGCCAGCACCAGCGAAGGAGGGGCGGGTGGCTACACCTTC
CASTSEGGAGGYTF
>.|TRBJ2-1|TRBV25-1|.
TGTGCCAGCAGTGAATACGGGAATGCCAATGAGCAGTTCTTC
CASSEYGNANEQFF
>.|TRBJ2-7|TRBV19|.
TGTGCCACCCAGGACGGAAGCTCCTACAATGAGCAGTACTTC
CATQDGSSYNEQYF
>.|TRBJ1-2|TRBV6-5|.
TGTGCCAGCAGTCCCGACGAGGTAGATGGCTACACCTTC
CASSPDEVDGYTF